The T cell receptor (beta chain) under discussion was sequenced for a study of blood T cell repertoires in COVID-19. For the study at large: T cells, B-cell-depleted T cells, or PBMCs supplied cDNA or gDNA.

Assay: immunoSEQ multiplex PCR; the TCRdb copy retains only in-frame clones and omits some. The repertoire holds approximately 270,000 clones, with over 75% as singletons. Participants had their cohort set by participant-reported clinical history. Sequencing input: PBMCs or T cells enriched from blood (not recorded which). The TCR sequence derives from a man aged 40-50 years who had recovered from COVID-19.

CDR3 DNA sequence: TGTGCCAGCAGCTTGGGACAGGGGGGGTCCCGGAGTGGTAATGAAAAACTGTTTTTT. Protein product: CASSLGQGGSRSGNEKLFF. This sequence joins TRBV5-4 and TRBJ1-4; 9 nucleotides agree with TRBD1. The V segment lost 0 bases and the J segment 4 bases; nucleotides outside the gene matches: 13. Germline assignment: CDR1 SGHNT and CDR2 YYREEE (reference sequence). This CDR3 region has 19 residues.